This T cell receptor (beta chain) was captured in a study of T cell responses to AZD1222 COVID-19 vaccine. Study conclusions and caveats: Seropositive status at baseline applied to only five to seven AZD1222 recipients.

In the case of this clone: Its antigen is unknown.

Profiled with immunoSEQ multiplex PCR; TCRdb holds only in-frame clones, not every one. The profile covers 50,000 or so clones, with approximately 88% appearing a single time and about 15% taken by the ten largest. The sample was peripheral blood, taken on day 0 of AZD1222 vaccination. The origin of this receptor is an adult in good health.

CDR3 amino acids: CATTDGAGGTDTQYF. CDR3 in DNA: TGTGCCACCACCGATGGGGCGGGGGGCACAGATACGCAGTATTTT. The chain carries TRBV24-1 and TRBJ2-3; 7 nucleotides align to TRBD2. The CDR3 totals 15 residues. Germline CDR1 KGHDR, CDR2 SFDVKD. With V trimmed by 8 bases and J by 1 base, 8 bases remained unmatched.